This T cell receptor (beta chain) originates from a study of blood T cell repertoires in COVID-19. TCRdb keeps only in-frame clones here, not all; method: immunoSEQ multiplex PCR. This sample has hundreds of thousands of clones, with 65% to 90% found just once. V dropped 2 bases and J dropped 1; count of bases not matched to a gene: 5. The CDR3 runs to 17 residues. Germline V CDR1 and CDR2: SEHNR, FQNEAQ (reference sequence). The TCR originated in a woman in her 50s with acute COVID-19. The specimen sequenced was PBMCs or T cells enriched from blood (not recorded which). This chain links TRBV7-9 with TRBJ2-3, with 11 bases aligning to TRBD2. The DNA for the CDR3 is TGTGCCAGCAGCTTACCGACTAGCGGGGTCGGCACAGATACGCAGTATTTT. It yields the protein CASSLPTSGVGTDTQYF. The whole variable domain, filled in from reference TRBV7-9 and TRBJ2-3, reads DTGVSQNPRHKITKRGQNVTFRCDPISEHNRLYWYRQTLGQGPEFLTYFQNEAQLEKSRLLSDRFSAERPKGSFSTLEIQRTEQGDSAMYLCASSLPTSGVGTDTQYFGPGTRLTVL.